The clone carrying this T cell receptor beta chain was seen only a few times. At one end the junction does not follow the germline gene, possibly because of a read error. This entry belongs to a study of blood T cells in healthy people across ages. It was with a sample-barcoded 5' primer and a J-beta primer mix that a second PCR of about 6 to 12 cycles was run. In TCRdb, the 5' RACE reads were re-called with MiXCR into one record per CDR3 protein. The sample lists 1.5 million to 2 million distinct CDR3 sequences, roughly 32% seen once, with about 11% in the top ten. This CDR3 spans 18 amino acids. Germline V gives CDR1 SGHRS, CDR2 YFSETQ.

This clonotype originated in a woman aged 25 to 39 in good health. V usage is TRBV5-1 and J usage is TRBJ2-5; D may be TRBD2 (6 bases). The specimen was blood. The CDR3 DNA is TGCGCCACCAGCTTCGGATGGGGCGGAGGGACTCTTCAAGAGACCCAGTACTTC. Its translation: CATSFGWGGGTLQETQYF.